One sample yielded the 9 T cell receptor beta chains listed below, sequenced in a study of T-cell memory formation after mild COVID-19. TCRdb reprocessed the 5' RACE reads with MiXCR, giving one entry per CDR3 protein. The sample yields under 300,000 distinct CDR3 sequences, roughly 17% seen once. The specimen sequenced was PBMCs or a T cell subset sorted from them (not recorded which). These receptor sequences come from a man younger than 35 who had mild COVID-19 (a few samples of this study predate the infection). Cell type and time point are not known.

The chain recombines TRBV20-1 with TRBJ2-2; D is undetermined. Deletions cut 6 bases from V and 6 bases from J, with 11 bases between. The CDR3 covers 12 residues. CDR1 is DFQATT and CDR2 is SNEGSKA in the germline V gene (reference sequence). The CDR3 spells CSASVASGELFF. CDR3 in DNA: TGCAGTGCGAGCGTGGCGTCCGGGGAGCTGTTTTTT.

V usage is TRBV6-1 and J usage is TRBJ2-1; TRBD1 or TRBD2 may be the D gene (5 bases each). Trimming cost V 6 bases and J 5 bases, with 14 bases left between them. The CDR3 loop spans 14 amino acids. Germline loops: CDR1 MNHNS, CDR2 SASEGT. The DNA of the CDR3 is TGTGCCAGCAGGGGAGCCGGGACCCACAATGAGCAGTTCTTC. Protein sequence: CASRGAGTHNEQFF.

The table lists this clonotype with a few counts. The V call is TRBV9, the J call TRBJ2-3; D unresolved. This CDR3 has 16 amino acids. In germline, CDR1 is SGDLS, CDR2 YYNGEE. The V gene lost 3 bases and the J gene lost 1 base, with 15 bases spanning the gap. The CDR3 bases are TGTGCCAGCAGCGGACCGTCACTTGTGGGCACAGATACGCAGTATTTT. Translation: CASSGPSLVGTDTQYF.

The chain is built from TRBV3-1 and TRBJ1-3; possibly TRBD1 for D (5 bases). This CDR3 has 13 amino acids. Germline V gene data show CDR1 as LGHDT and CDR2 as YNNKEL (reference sequence). V shed 5 bases and J shed 3 bases, with 8 bases lying between them. CDR3 DNA sequence: TGTGCCAGCAGCGGGGACGGTGGAAACACCATATATTTT. Translation gives CASSGDGGNTIYF.

The chain carries TRBV7-3 and TRBJ2-3; the match to TRBD1 covers 9 bases. Trimming cost V 5 bases and J 14 bases; bases outside gene matches: 8. This CDR3 is built from 12 residues. The germline V gene has CDR1 SGHTA and CDR2 FQGTGA. In DNA, the CDR3 is TGTGCCAGCAGCCCGGGACAGGGTCCCCCGTATTTT. It specifies CASSPGQGPPYF.

In this sample, this clonotype turned up a few times. CDR3 region: CASGGDATQYF. The CDR3 region has the DNA TGTGCCAGTGGGGGAGACGCGACCCAGTACTTC. The chain combines TRBV2 with TRBJ2-5; D possibly uses TRBD1 or TRBD2 (5 bases each). CDR1 and CDR2 (germline): SNHLY, FYNNEI. This CDR3 has 11 residues. Trimming took off 9 bases at V and 7 bases at J, with 12 bases between the two ends.

A few counts support this clonotype. The chain couples TRBV14 to TRBJ2-2; D unresolved. Germline CDR1 is SGHDN and CDR2 is FVKESK. The V end lost 0 bases, the J end lost 0 bases, and 5 bases lay between the germline ends. The CDR3 sequence is 15 residues long. The CDR3 region has the DNA TGTGCCAGCAGCCAAGATGGCTCGAACACCGGGGAGCTGTTTTTT. Encoded protein: CASSQDGSNTGELFF.

The chain combines TRBV5-1 with TRBJ1-3; D is ambiguous. The CDR3 loop spans 14 amino acids. The V end was cut by 1 base, the J end by 4 bases, with 9 bases between. Germline assignment: CDR1 SGHRS and CDR2 YFSETQ. The CDR3 region has the DNA TGCGCCAGCAGCTTGAAGCCAGACGGAAACACCATATATTTT. Amino acids: CASSLKPDGNTIYF.

This clonotype was detected only a few times. The rearrangement uses TRBV4-3 and TRBJ2-2; 7 bases are shared with TRBD2. CDR1 and CDR2 from the germline V gene are LGHNA and YSLEER. This CDR3 is 15 amino acids long. The V gene end was trimmed by 6 bases and the J gene end by 4 bases; junction bases not matched to a gene: 8. The CDR3 bases are TGCGCCAGCAGGCGAGCGGGGTCGGGCACCGGGGAGCTGTTTTTT. It yields the protein CASRRAGSGTGELFF.